Here is one T cell receptor beta chain with its context. Its antigen is undetermined. Clones were sequenced by immunoSEQ multiplex PCR, and TCRdb holds only the in-frame ones, with some missing. The table includes 140,000 or so clones, 70% to 90% detected once. The data stem from a study of T cell responses to AZD1222 COVID-19 vaccine. The study, taken as a whole, reports: Researchers took repertoire samples only after the peak T cell response had come. Baseline serology detected seropositivity in only six or seven AZD1222 recipients. The sample set comprised mostly white British donors with more females, and clonal diversity was possibly underestimated. Breadth and depth of Spike-specific TCRs rose after two AZD1222 doses.

Germline V gene lookup returns CDR1 KGHSH and CDR2 LQKENI. The CDR3 covers 13 residues. V lost 3 bases to trimming and J lost 10 bases; unmatched junction nucleotides: 1. This clonotype originated in an adult in good health. The chain carries TRBV18 and TRBJ2-1; TRBD2 aligns across 12 bases. Material: peripheral blood, obtained on day 0 of AZD1222 vaccination. CDR3 residues: CASSPLAGGEQFF. The CDR3 DNA follows: TGTGCCAGCTCACCCCTAGCGGGAGGGGAGCAGTTCTTC.